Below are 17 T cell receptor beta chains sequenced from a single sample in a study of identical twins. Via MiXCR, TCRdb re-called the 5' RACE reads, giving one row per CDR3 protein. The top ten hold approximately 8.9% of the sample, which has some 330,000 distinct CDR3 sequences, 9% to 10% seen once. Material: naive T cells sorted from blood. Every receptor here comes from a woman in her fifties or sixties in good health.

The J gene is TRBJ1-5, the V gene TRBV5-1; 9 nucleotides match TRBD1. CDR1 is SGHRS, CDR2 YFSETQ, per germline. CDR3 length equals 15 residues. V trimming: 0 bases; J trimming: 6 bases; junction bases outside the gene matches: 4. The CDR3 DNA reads TGCGCCAGCAGCTTGGGGACAGGGGCCAGTCAGCCCCAGCATTTT. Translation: CASSLGTGASQPQHF.

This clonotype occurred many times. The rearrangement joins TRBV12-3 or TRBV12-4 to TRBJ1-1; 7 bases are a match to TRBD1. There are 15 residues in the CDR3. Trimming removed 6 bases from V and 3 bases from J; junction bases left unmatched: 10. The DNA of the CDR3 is TGTGCCAGCAGCAATAACAGGGGACCTTACACTGAAGCTTTCTTT. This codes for CASSNNRGPYTEAFF.

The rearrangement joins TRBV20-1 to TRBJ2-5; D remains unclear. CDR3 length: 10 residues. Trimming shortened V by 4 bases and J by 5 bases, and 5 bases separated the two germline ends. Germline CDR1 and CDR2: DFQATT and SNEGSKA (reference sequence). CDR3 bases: TGCAGTGCTACCCCTGAGACCCAGTACTTC. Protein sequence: CSATPETQYF.

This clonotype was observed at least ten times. This CDR3 is CASSQLSRLASSYNEQFF. CDR3 sequence (DNA): TGTGCCAGCAGCCAGCTCTCTCGACTAGCGTCCTCCTACAATGAGCAGTTCTTC. V is TRBV3-1 and J is TRBJ2-1; 8 bases align to TRBD2. CDR3 length equals 18 residues. The ends lost 3 bases at V and 0 bases at J; junction bases unmatched: 10. Germline V gene data show CDR1 as LGHDT and CDR2 as YNNKEL (reference sequence).

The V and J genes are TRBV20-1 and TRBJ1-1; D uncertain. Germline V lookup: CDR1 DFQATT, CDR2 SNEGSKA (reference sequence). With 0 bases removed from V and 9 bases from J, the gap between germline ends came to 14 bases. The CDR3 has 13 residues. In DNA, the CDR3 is TGCAGTGCTAGAGATGGGCCGGGCGTTAAAGCTTTCTTT. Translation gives CSARDGPGVKAFF.

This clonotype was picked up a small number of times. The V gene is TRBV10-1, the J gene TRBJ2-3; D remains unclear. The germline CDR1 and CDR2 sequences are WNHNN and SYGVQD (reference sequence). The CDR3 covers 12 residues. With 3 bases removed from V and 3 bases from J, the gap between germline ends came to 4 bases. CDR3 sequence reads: CASSEFTDTQYF. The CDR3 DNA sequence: TGCGCCAGCAGTGAATTTACAGATACGCAGTATTTT.

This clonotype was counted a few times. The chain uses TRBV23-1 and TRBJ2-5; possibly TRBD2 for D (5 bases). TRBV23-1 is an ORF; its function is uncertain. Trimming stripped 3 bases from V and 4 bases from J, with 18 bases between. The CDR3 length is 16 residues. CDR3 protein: CASSQRKMGEGETQYF. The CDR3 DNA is TGCGCCAGCAGTCAGCGGAAGATGGGCGAGGGAGAGACCCAGTACTTC.

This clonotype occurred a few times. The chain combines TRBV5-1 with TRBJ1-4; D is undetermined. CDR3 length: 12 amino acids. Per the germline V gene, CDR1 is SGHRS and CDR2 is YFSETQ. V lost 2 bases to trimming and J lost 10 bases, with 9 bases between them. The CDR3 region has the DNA TGCGCCAGCAGCTTATCCGAGGGAAAACTGTTTTTT. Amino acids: CASSLSEGKLFF. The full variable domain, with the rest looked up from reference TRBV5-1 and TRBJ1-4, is KAGVTQTPRYLIKTRGQQVTLSCSPISGHRSVSWYQQTPGQGLQFLFEYFSETQRNKGNFPGRFSGRQFSNSRSEMNVSTLELGDSALYLCASSLSEGKLFFGSGTQLSVL.

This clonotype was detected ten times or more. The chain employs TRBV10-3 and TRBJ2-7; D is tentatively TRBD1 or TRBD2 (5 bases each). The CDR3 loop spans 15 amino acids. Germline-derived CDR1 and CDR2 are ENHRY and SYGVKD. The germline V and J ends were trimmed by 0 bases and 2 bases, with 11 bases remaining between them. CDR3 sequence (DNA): TGTGCCATCAGTGAGTCCAACCGGGGCCCCTACGAGCAGTACTTC. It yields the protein CAISESNRGPYEQYF.

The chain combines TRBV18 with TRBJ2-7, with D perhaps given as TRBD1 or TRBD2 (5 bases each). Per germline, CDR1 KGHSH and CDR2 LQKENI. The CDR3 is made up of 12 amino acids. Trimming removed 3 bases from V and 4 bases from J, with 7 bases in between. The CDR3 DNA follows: TGTGCCAGCTCACCCGAGGGGTACGAGCAGTACGTC. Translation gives CASSPEGYEQYV.

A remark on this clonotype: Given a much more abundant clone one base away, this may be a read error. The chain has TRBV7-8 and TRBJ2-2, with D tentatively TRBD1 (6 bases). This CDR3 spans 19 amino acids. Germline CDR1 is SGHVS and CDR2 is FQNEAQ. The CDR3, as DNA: TGTGCCAGCAGCTTAGCGCGGCCAGGGGTTACGAGGTATCCCGGGGAGCTGCTTTTT. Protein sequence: CASSLARPGVTRYPGELLF.

The CDR3 region is CASSSSISSYNEQFF. The CDR3 DNA is TGTGCCAGCAGCTCATCCATAAGCTCCTACAATGAGCAGTTCTTC. The chain uses TRBV7-8 and TRBJ2-1; D gene ambiguous. Trimming cost V 4 bases and J 0 bases, with 10 bases left between them. The CDR3 loop spans 15 amino acids. Germline V CDR1 and CDR2: SGHVS, FQNEAQ.

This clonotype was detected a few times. CDR3 sequence: CASARRPYNEQFF. The CDR3 nucleotides read TGTGCCAGTGCTCGGCGGCCCTACAATGAGCAGTTCTTC. This sequence joins TRBV7-3 and TRBJ2-1; D remains unclear. The ends were cut back, 9 bases at V and 2 bases at J, with 11 bases in the middle. Germline V gene sequence: CDR1 SGHTA, CDR2 FQGTGA. The CDR3 consists of 13 residues.

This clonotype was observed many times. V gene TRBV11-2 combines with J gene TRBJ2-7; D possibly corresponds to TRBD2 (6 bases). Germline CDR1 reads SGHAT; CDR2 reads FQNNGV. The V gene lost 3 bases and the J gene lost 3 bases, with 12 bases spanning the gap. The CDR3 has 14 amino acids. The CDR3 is CASSFGGSGYEQYV. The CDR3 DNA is TGTGCCAGCAGCTTCGGAGGTAGCGGCTACGAGCAGTACGTC.

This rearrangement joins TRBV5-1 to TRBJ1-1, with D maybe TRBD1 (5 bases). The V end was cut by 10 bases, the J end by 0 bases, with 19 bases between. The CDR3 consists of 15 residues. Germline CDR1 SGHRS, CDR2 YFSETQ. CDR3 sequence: CASSRGYSVNTEAFF. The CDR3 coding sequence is TGCGCCTCCTCCCGGGGCTATTCGGTGAACACTGAAGCTTTCTTT.

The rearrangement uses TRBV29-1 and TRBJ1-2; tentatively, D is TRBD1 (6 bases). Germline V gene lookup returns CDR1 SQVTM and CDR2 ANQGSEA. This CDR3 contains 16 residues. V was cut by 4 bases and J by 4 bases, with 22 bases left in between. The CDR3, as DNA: TGCAGCGTTGGGGGGGATATGAGGGGGAGAACCTATGGCTACACCTTC. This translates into CSVGGDMRGRTYGYTF.

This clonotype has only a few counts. This CDR3 is CASSFQQGYHSPLHF. CDR3 in DNA: TGTGCCAGCAGCTTTCAACAGGGCTATCACTCACCCCTCCACTTT. The chain carries TRBV11-3 and TRBJ1-6; D is possibly TRBD1 (6 bases). CDR1 SGHNT and CDR2 YENEEA come from the germline V gene. CDR3 length equals 15 residues. V was shortened by 3 bases and J by 10 bases, with 16 bases between the two germline ends.